This T cell receptor (beta chain) originates from a study of CD4+ T cells in melanoma. Points from the study as a whole: Neoantigen-specific CD4+ T cells in melanoma reportedly had diverse differentiation states.

Sequencing used immunoSEQ multiplex PCR; TCRdb keeps in-frame clones, though not all of them. The sample contains 120,000 to 150,000 clones, nearly 95% of which appear only once. With 0 bases removed from V and 6 bases from J, the gap between germline ends came to 6 bases. The CDR3 spans 13 residues. Germline assignment: CDR1 MNHEY and CDR2 SMNVEV (reference sequence). About this clone itself: The antigen is undetermined.

This TCR was sampled from a human donor with melanoma. The chain couples TRBV27 to TRBJ2-1, with D uncertain. The CDR3 DNA reads TGTGCCAGCAGTTTATCGTACAGCAATGAGCAGTTCTTC. Translation: CASSLSYSNEQFF.